The entry below describes one T cell receptor beta chain. The data stem from a study of blood T cell repertoires in COVID-19. Study-level information: The analysed material was cDNA or gDNA that came from T cells, B-cell-depleted T cells, or PBMCs.

Sequencing was performed with immunoSEQ multiplex PCR; in TCRdb, only in-frame clones are kept and a portion is missing. The profile covers around 190,000 clones, with over 75% appearing a single time and 12% taken by the ten largest. CDR1 MDHEN and CDR2 SYDVKM come from the germline V gene. Trimming removed 5 bases at V and 4 bases at J, with 17 bases between. The CDR3 extends over 15 amino acids. The sequence came from a woman between 50 and 59 years old with acute or convalescent COVID-19. The V and J genes are TRBV28 and TRBJ1-1; D might be TRBD1 (5 bases). What was sequenced was peripheral blood. This CDR3 is CASSPQGQGSTEAFF. As DNA, the CDR3 is TGTGCCAGCAGTCCACAAGGGCAGGGTAGCACTGAAGCTTTCTTT. The variable domain in full, completed from reference TRBV28 and TRBJ1-1, reads DVKVTQSSRYLVKRTGEKVFLECVQDMDHENMFWYRQDPGLGLRLIYFSYDVKMKEKGDIPEGYSVSREKKERFSLILESASTNQTSMYLCASSPQGQGSTEAFFGQGTRLTVV.